This TCR beta chain was identified in a study of T cells in Graves' hyperthyroidism and ophthalmopathy. General observations from the study: Blood also showed most of the thyroid clonotypes that were expanded above 0.001.

What was amplified from RNA transcripts were TCR beta CDR3 regions. Carried out on the TCR CDR3, a first-round RT-PCR used the HTBI primer set. TCRdb passed the multiplex PCR reads through MiXCR, listing each CDR3 protein once. The sample lists about 540,000 distinct CDR3 sequences; approximately 44% were seen once. This CDR3 spans 13 amino acids. Germline V gene lookup returns CDR1 DFQATT and CDR2 SNEGSKA (reference sequence). V lost 7 bases, J lost 3 bases, and 16 bases lay in between. This clonotype was found a few times. Its antigen is currently unknown. V usage is TRBV20-1 and J usage is TRBJ2-7; perhaps TRBD1 as D (6 bases). This receptor was identified in a woman between 18 and 30 years old with Graves' hyperthyroidism. Sequenced: peripheral blood or thyroid tissue (not recorded which). The chain's CDR3 is CSVPRGQLYEQYF. The CDR3 DNA is TGCAGTGTCCCCCGGGGACAACTCTACGAGCAGTACTTC.